The 8 T cell receptor beta chains in this list originate from one sample, sequenced in a study of pediatric ulcerative colitis. Measured with immunoSEQ multiplex PCR; TCRdb has only the in-frame clones, and not every one. The table includes some 57,000 clones, around 87% detected once. The sample was blood. Source of these receptors: a boy younger than 18 who was a control in a study of pediatric ulcerative colitis.

The V call is TRBV4-2, the J call TRBJ2-6; 7 bases map to TRBD2. V lost 0 bases to trimming and J lost 0 bases; unmatched junction nucleotides: 8. Germline lookup yields CDR1 LGHNA and CDR2 YNFKEQ. CDR3 size: 19 residues. The CDR3 DNA follows: TGTGCCAGCAGCCAAGAGCTGGCGGGGGACCTCTCTGGGGCCAACGTCCTGACTTTC. Encoded protein: CASSQELAGDLSGANVLTF.

J is TRBJ2-2 and V is TRBV5-1, with 7 nucleotides matching TRBD2. V shed 0 bases and J 0 bases; nucleotides not matched to a gene: 5. Germline CDR1 reads SGHRS; CDR2 reads YFSETQ. CDR3 length equals 17 residues. The CDR3 sequence is CASSLGGDYANTGELFF. The CDR3 region has the DNA TGCGCCAGCAGCTTGGGCGGGGACTACGCGAACACCGGGGAGCTGTTTTTT.

V is TRBV11-3 and J is TRBJ2-7, with 8 bases identical to TRBD1. Germline V gene sequence: CDR1 SGHNT, CDR2 YENEEA. V was pared by 3 bases and J by 3 bases, with 4 bases of the junction left unmatched. The CDR3 totals 14 residues. As DNA, the CDR3 is TGTGCCAGCAGCTTTACGACAGGGGACTACGAGCAGTACTTC. Translation gives CASSFTTGDYEQYF.

V is TRBV5-5 and J is TRBJ2-7; D remains ambiguous. Trimming removed 4 bases at V and 3 bases at J, with 5 bases between. Germline V gives CDR1 SGHKS, CDR2 YYEKEE (reference sequence). The CDR3 totals 11 residues. Written as DNA, the CDR3 is TGTGCCAGCAGCCGAGACTACGAGCAGTACTTC. It codes for CASSRDYEQYF.

The gene calls are TRBV14 and TRBJ2-5; weak D call: TRBD1 (6 bases). Trimming pared 2 bases from V and 1 base from J, leaving 8 bases between. The germline V gene encodes CDR1 SGHDN and CDR2 FVKESK. The CDR3 spans 14 residues. CDR3: CASSQTRGQETQYF. The CDR3 bases are TGTGCCAGCAGCCAAACCAGGGGCCAAGAGACCCAGTACTTC.

The chain carries TRBV30 and TRBJ2-7; no clear D gene. The germline V gene encodes CDR1 GTSNPN and CDR2 SVGIG (reference sequence). V lost 7 bases and J lost 0, with 7 bases in between. The CDR3 is made up of 11 amino acids. Here the CDR3 DNA reads TGTGCCTTGGGATACTCCTACGAGCAGTACTTC. It specifies CALGYSYEQYF.

The J gene is TRBJ1-3, the V gene TRBV15; D is undetermined. Germline CDR1 is LNHNV and CDR2 is YYDKDF (reference sequence). V gave up 0 bases and J gave up 3 bases, with 6 bases separating them. The CDR3 runs to 14 residues. DNA of the CDR3: TGTGCCACCAGCAGAGAGGTGGGTGGAAACACCATATATTTT. It specifies CATSREVGGNTIYF.

There are a few counts of this clone. This rearrangement joins TRBV6-5 to TRBJ2-7; D might be TRBD2 (6 bases). V was pared by 6 bases and J by 2 bases, with 14 bases between. Germline V gene sequence: CDR1 MNHEY, CDR2 SVGAGI. CDR3 length: 14 residues. The CDR3 spells CASRRGGQAYEQYF. Written as DNA, the CDR3 is TGTGCCAGCAGAAGAGGAGGGCAGGCCTACGAGCAGTACTTC.